A selection of T cell receptor beta chains follows, all from one sample in a study of blood T cell repertoires in COVID-19. Assay used: immunoSEQ multiplex PCR; TCRdb lists only in-frame clones, some missing. The sample contains roughly 200,000 clones, around 80% of which appear only once. Source material: peripheral blood. These receptors all come from a middle-aged man with active or convalescent COVID-19. CDR3s leave out the opening cysteine and the closing phenylalanine or tryptophan.

TRBV30,AWRAGTGLYEQY
TRBV7-8,ASSLDRDHTQY
TRBV6-5,ATGGPNTEAF
TRBV29-1,SVVGGSSYEQY
TRBV4-2,ASSPGGNTGELF
TRBV5-8,ASSRLSGGVMEPQH
TRBV11-3,ASSLGVASGGEEQF
TRBV5-1,ASKPGQGFGTEAF
TRBV5-6,ASSRRGNQPQH
TRBV11-3,ASSLDLGTGVHEQY
TRBV7-2,ASSLGPVNNQPQH
TRBV6-5,ASSRGQGNGYT
TRBV19,ASSTQGARTEAF
TRBV10-1,ASSESSTGRLF
TRBV4-2,ASSLTATGANVLT
TRBV3-1/TRBV3-2,ASSQGGTGTDTQY
TRBV29-1,SATEGADEKLF
TRBV7-8,ASTTGARSPLH
TRBV9,ASSFEPGGETQY
TRBV6-6,ASSAISGSFDEQF
TRBV5-1,ASSLPGGGNSPLH
TRBV29-1,SVEDQGAPGYT
TRBV30,AWSPISSYEQY
TRBV29-1,SALQQGVGGYGYT
TRBV27,ATGRGGHNSPLH
TRBV5-1,ASSPGTSGEKLF
TRBV7-3,ASSLTGNTEAF
TRBV19,ASSFVTGGNQPQH
TRBV6-5,ASSYSSFSNQPQH
TRBV18,ASSPGQRGGGEQY
TRBV30,AWSVEGTGDYGYT
TRBV6-5,ASSYSRAKPRDTQY
TRBV10-1,ASSGGLAGKPRRRYNEQF
TRBV12-3/TRBV12-4,ASTEGNGNTIY
TRBV19,ASSSGDSWNTEAF
TRBV7-9,ASSSDTSGSSYEQY
TRBV5-1,ASSLATSGPYEQY
TRBV27,ASSSRGHNEQF
TRBV4-3,ASSQDRGVPNQPQH
TRBV5-1,ASSYDDRSSYEQY
TRBV6-5,ASSRGPEAF
TRBV19,ASSSRMEGVWNQPQH
TRBV19,ASSVLSGTGFVGEDQPQH
TRBV28,ASSLGGMSSYEQY
TRBV28,ASLRGPWGTEAF
TRBV28,ASSPTGAGNSPLH
TRBV27,ASSLGTRYGNTGELF
TRBV5-5,ASSLQSGQGIGYT
TRBV9,ASSVGSGSAWNEQF
TRBV6-6,ASSYPQGDRDEKLF
TRBV23-1,ASTPPSSYNEQF